These 31 T cell receptor beta chains were all obtained from the same sample, sequenced in a study of cytomegalovirus exposure and HLA in healthy donors. Primers for the PCR totalled 60 Vbeta and 13 Jbeta. Clones were read by immunoSEQ multiplex PCR, and TCRdb kept only the in-frame ones, dropping some. The sample lists 35,000 to 40,000 clones, about 66% occurring once. Sequencing was performed on PBMCs. Source of these receptors: a man in his fifties in good health and CMV-seropositive.

The CDR3, as DNA: TGTGCCAGCAGCTTAGGGAGGGGTCTCGGGCACGAGCAGTACTTC. It codes for CASSLGRGLGHEQYF. The chain employs TRBV11-2 and TRBJ2-7, with a possible D match to TRBD2 (6 bases). V lost 1 base, J lost 5 bases, and 15 bases lay in between. Germline V CDR1 and CDR2: SGHAT, FQNNGV. The CDR3 length is 15 residues.

CDR3 sequence: CAWSVSTATEAFF. The CDR3 DNA reads TGTGCCTGGAGTGTATCGACAGCCACTGAAGCTTTCTTT. The chain uses TRBV30 and TRBJ1-1; TRBD1 is a possible D gene (5 bases). Trimming removed 0 bases at V and 4 bases at J, with 9 bases between. In germline, CDR1 is GTSNPN, CDR2 SVGIG (reference sequence). The CDR3 length is 13 residues.

The chain combines TRBV5-1 with TRBJ2-1, with 9 bases identical to TRBD2. The trim removed 4 bases at V and 5 bases at J, leaving 7 bases unmatched. The CDR3 loop spans 15 amino acids. CDR1 and CDR2 (germline): SGHRS, YFSETQ. The CDR3 is CASSDAGGENNEQFF. The CDR3 coding sequence is TGCGCCAGCAGCGACGCGGGGGGGGAGAACAATGAGCAGTTCTTC. Full variable domain (outside the CDR3, taken from reference TRBV5-1 and TRBJ2-1): KAGVTQTPRYLIKTRGQQVTLSCSPISGHRSVSWYQQTPGQGLQFLFEYFSETQRNKGNFPGRFSGRQFSNSRSEMNVSTLELGDSALYLCASSDAGGENNEQFFGPGTRLTVL.

The chain carries TRBV7-2 and TRBJ1-2, with TRBD1 matching over 8 bases. Germline-derived CDR1 and CDR2 are SGHTA and FQGNSA. The ends lost 4 bases at V and 8 bases at J; junction bases unmatched: 12. This CDR3 is 15 amino acids long. The CDR3 reads CASSSPDRGSRGYTF. The CDR3 nucleotides are TGTGCCAGCAGCTCACCCGACAGGGGAAGTCGCGGCTACACCTTC.

This clone was seen a few times. The gene calls are TRBV4-3 and TRBJ1-6, with 8 bases identical to TRBD1. V was pared by 4 bases and J by 0 bases, with 17 bases of the junction left unmatched. The CDR3 is 21 amino acids. Germline V gene lookup returns CDR1 LGHNA and CDR2 YSLEER. This CDR3 is CASSRERARGHSSSYNSPLHF. In DNA, the CDR3 is TGCGCCAGCAGCCGTGAAAGGGCCAGGGGGCATTCGAGCTCCTATAATTCACCCCTCCACTTT.

This chain joins TRBV27 and TRBJ2-7, with TRBD2 as a possible D gene (6 bases). Trimming took off 5 bases at V and 2 bases at J, with 10 bases between the two ends. Germline V lookup: CDR1 MNHEY, CDR2 SMNVEV (reference sequence). The CDR3 extends over 13 amino acids. CDR3 protein: CASSRDSAYEQYF. In DNA form, the CDR3 reads TGTGCCAGCAGTCGGGACTCAGCCTACGAGCAGTACTTC.

The CDR3 region is CATSRTGTGTNEQFF. CDR3 bases: TGTGCCACCAGCAGGACCGGGACAGGTACGAATGAGCAGTTCTTC. V is TRBV15 and J is TRBJ2-1; 8 bases are a match to TRBD1. This CDR3 region has 15 residues. The J segment lost 7 bases and the V segment lost 3 bases, leaving 8 bases of the junction unmatched. Germline V gene data show CDR1 as LNHNV and CDR2 as YYDKDF (reference sequence).

The rearrangement links TRBV2 to TRBJ1-1, with TRBD1 as a possible D gene (5 bases). Germline values: CDR1 SNHLY, CDR2 FYNNEI. V gave up 7 bases and J gave up 4 bases, with 10 bases separating them. The CDR3 is 12 residues long. CDR3 sequence: CASTAGATEAFF. The DNA for the CDR3 is TGTGCCAGCACTGCTGGGGCCACTGAAGCTTTCTTT. Drawing the rest from reference TRBV2 and TRBJ1-1, the complete variable domain is EPEVTQTPSHQVTQMGQEVILRCVPISNHLYFYWYRQILGQKVEFLVSFYNNEISEKSEIFDDQFSVERPDGSNFTLKIRSTKLEDSAMYFCASTAGATEAFFGQGTRLTVV.

The chain combines TRBV11-3 with TRBJ2-4; TRBD1 matches 12 bases. This CDR3 comprises 14 residues. Germline lookup yields CDR1 SGHNT and CDR2 YENEEA. The trim removed 7 bases at V and 12 bases at J, leaving 10 bases unmatched. The CDR3 sequence: CASTTTGTGGDQYF. For the CDR3, the DNA is TGTGCCAGCACCACGACAGGGACAGGGGGCGATCAGTACTTC.

V usage is TRBV15 and J usage is TRBJ1-4, with 9 positions matching TRBD1. Germline V gives CDR1 LNHNV, CDR2 YYDKDF (reference sequence). This CDR3 has 14 residues. Losses at the gene ends were 5 bases for V and 7 bases for J; bases not matched to a gene: 5. CDR3 in amino acids: CATSRDRGVEKLFF. The CDR3 DNA reads TGTGCCACCAGCCGTGACAGGGGGGTTGAAAAACTGTTTTTT.

CDR3 residues: CSWGGLSAYGYTF. In DNA form, the CDR3 reads TGCAGCTGGGGAGGGCTGTCTGCCTATGGCTACACCTTC. The genes are TRBV29-1 and TRBJ1-2; unclear D gene. V lost 8 bases and J lost 4, with 17 bases in between. In germline, CDR1 is SQVTM, CDR2 ANQGSEA. CDR3 length equals 13 residues. The complete variable domain, with remaining parts taken from reference TRBV29-1 and TRBJ1-2, reads SAVISQKPSRDICQRGTSLTIQCQVDSQVTMMFWYRQQPGQSLTLIATANQGSEATYESGFVIDKFPISRPNLTFSTLTVSNMSPEDSSIYLCSWGGLSAYGYTFGSGTRLTVV.

V is TRBV9 and J is TRBJ2-7, with 7 bases lining up with TRBD2. V shed 4 bases and J 0 bases; nucleotides not matched to a gene: 7. Looked up from germline, CDR1 is SGDLS and CDR2 is YYNGEE. The CDR3 extends over 15 amino acids. CDR3 sequence: CASSQGAGSSYEQYF. The CDR3 coding sequence is TGTGCCAGCAGCCAGGGAGCGGGGAGCTCCTACGAGCAGTACTTC.

This CDR3 reads CASKDSGLAIGDTQYF. In nucleotides, the CDR3 is TGTGCCAGTAAGGATTCGGGACTAGCGATCGGAGATACGCAGTATTTT. The chain employs TRBV19 and TRBJ2-3; 10 nucleotides match TRBD2. This CDR3 has 16 residues. Germline values: CDR1 LNHDA, CDR2 SQIVND (reference sequence). V shed 7 bases and J 5 bases; nucleotides not matched to a gene: 12.

The chain carries TRBV18 and TRBJ2-3, with 9 bases identical to TRBD1. The CDR3 is 15 amino acids. In germline, CDR1 is KGHSH, CDR2 LQKENI. V lost 4 bases and J lost 0; bases outside the gene matches: 2. CDR3 in amino acids: CASSRGQGSTDTQYF. The CDR3 nucleotides read TGTGCCAGCTCACGGGGACAGGGTAGCACAGATACGCAGTATTTT.

The genes are TRBV14 and TRBJ1-1; 7 bases align to TRBD1. With V trimmed by 3 bases and J by 8 bases, 3 bases remained unmatched. Germline V gene lookup returns CDR1 SGHDN and CDR2 FVKESK. This CDR3 has 12 amino acids. The CDR3 is CASSHRDREAFF. DNA for the CDR3: TGTGCCAGCAGCCACCGGGACAGAGAAGCTTTCTTT. Filled out from reference TRBV14 and TRBJ1-1, the complete variable domain reads EAGVTQFPSHSVIEKGQTVTLRCDPISGHDNLYWYRRVMGKEIKFLLHFVKESKQDESGMPNNRFLAERTGGTYSTLKVQPAELEDSGVYFCASSHRDREAFFGQGTRLTVV.

The rearrangement uses TRBV6-6 and TRBJ1-1, with D maybe TRBD1 (6 bases). CDR1 is MNHNY, CDR2 SVGAGI, per germline (reference sequence). The CDR3 has 15 residues. Between the trimmed V and J ends, which lost 5 bases and 1 base, there was a span of 14 bases. Written as DNA, the CDR3 is TGTGCCAGCAGTGACTTACGGGGGGCGAACACTGAAGCTTTCTTT. Protein product: CASSDLRGANTEAFF.

The rearrangement joins TRBV10-3 to TRBJ2-1; 7 bases line up with TRBD2. The CDR3 runs 13 residues. Germline V CDR1 and CDR2: ENHRY, SYGVKD. V shed 3 bases, J shed 15 bases, and the junction held 11 bases outside the gene matches. This CDR3 reads CAISEPSRGVVFF. In DNA, the CDR3 is TGTGCCATCAGTGAACCCTCTCGGGGGGTTGTGTTCTTC.

This clone was counted a few times. CDR3 loop: CASSQFTGNYEQYF. The DNA for the CDR3 is TGTGCCAGCAGCCAGTTTACAGGGAACTACGAGCAGTACTTC. The chain couples TRBV7-2 to TRBJ2-7; possible D gene TRBD1, 6 bases. V lost 5 bases and J 3 bases, leaving 14 bases between the germline ends. The CDR3 length is 14 residues. Germline V gives CDR1 SGHTA, CDR2 FQGNSA.

Concerning this clone: A junction end diverges from the germline sequence, so it may reflect a read error. The V gene is TRBV30, the J gene TRBJ2-1; TRBD2 aligns across 11 bases. Germline CDR1 GTSNPN, CDR2 SVGIG (reference sequence). This CDR3 has 12 amino acids. Written as DNA, the CDR3 is TGTGCCTGGAGTGCGACTAGCGGGGCACCTCTCTTC. Amino acids: CAWSATSGAPLF.

The sample holds one count of this clone. V and J are TRBV5-1 and TRBJ1-1; D perhaps matches TRBD1 (5 bases). V was trimmed by 3 bases and J by 3 bases, leaving 12 bases between them. The germline V gene encodes CDR1 SGHRS and CDR2 YFSETQ. The CDR3 extends over 14 amino acids. CDR3 DNA: TGCGCCAGCAGCTGGGGGGTGCGGGACACTGAAGCTTTCTTT. It encodes CASSWGVRDTEAFF.

The chain uses TRBV9 and TRBJ1-2, with a tentative D call TRBD1 (5 bases). This CDR3 is 13 amino acids long. Germline values: CDR1 SGDLS, CDR2 YYNGEE. Trimming took 0 bases from V and 6 from J, leaving 9 bases between them. The CDR3 DNA reads as TGTGCCAGCAGCGTAGAACAGGCTAATGGCTACACCTTC. Encoded protein: CASSVEQANGYTF.

The chain combines TRBV4-1 with TRBJ2-3, with 8 positions matching TRBD1. Trimming removed 3 bases from V and 6 bases from J; junction bases left unmatched: 5. Germline CDR1 is MGHRA and CDR2 is YSYEKL. The length of the CDR3 is 14 residues. CDR3 in amino acids: CASSQTGDRDTQYF. CDR3 DNA sequence: TGCGCCAGCAGCCAGACAGGGGACAGGGATACGCAGTATTTT.

This chain uses TRBV9 with TRBJ2-1; 8 nucleotides match TRBD2. This CDR3 contains 15 residues. Germline V gene lookup returns CDR1 SGDLS and CDR2 YYNGEE. Germline trimming cut 3 bases from V and 4 bases from J; bases unmatched to any gene: 6. The CDR3 DNA reads as TGTGCCAGCAGCGCGGGAGCGGGGGTGTACAATGAGCAGTTCTTC. Translated, it gives CASSAGAGVYNEQFF.

The rearrangement links TRBV4-1 to TRBJ2-1, with 11 bases that match TRBD2. The V gene's germline CDR1 is MGHRA and CDR2 YSYEKL. The CDR3 covers 18 residues. Losses at the gene ends were 2 bases for V and 3 bases for J; bases not matched to a gene: 9. The CDR3: CASSQRATSGDLYNEQFF. The DNA for the CDR3 is TGCGCCAGCAGCCAAAGGGCGACTAGCGGGGACCTCTACAATGAGCAGTTCTTC.

This clone was detected only once. V gene TRBV6-1 combines with J gene TRBJ2-2, with TRBD2 matching over 8 bases. Germline CDR1 reads MNHNS; CDR2 reads SASEGT. The V segment lost 4 bases and the J segment 8 bases; nucleotides outside the gene matches: 15. The CDR3 has 17 amino acids. The CDR3 region has the DNA TGTGCCAGCAGTGGGTCCGGGGGGGGTTCACGCCTTGGGGAGCTGTTTTTT. Translating it yields CASSGSGGGSRLGELFF.

This clone was seen more than once but under ten times. V gene TRBV6-6 combines with J gene TRBJ1-5; the match to TRBD1 covers 9 bases. V lost 5 bases and J lost 7; bases outside the gene matches: 12. Germline loops: CDR1 MNHNY, CDR2 SVGAGI (reference sequence). This CDR3 comprises 16 residues. The CDR3, as DNA: TGTGCCAGCAGTCTGGACAGGGGCCGTGTCCAGCAGCCCCAGCATTTT. Its protein is CASSLDRGRVQQPQHF.

This sequence joins TRBV7-9 and TRBJ2-3; 8 bases align to TRBD2. The CDR3 extends over 14 amino acids. The germline gives CDR1 SEHNR, CDR2 FQNEAQ (reference sequence). V lost 5 bases and J lost 3; bases outside the gene matches: 4. The CDR3 loop is CASSPGGATDTQYF. Here the CDR3 DNA reads TGTGCCAGCAGCCCGGGAGGGGCAACAGATACGCAGTATTTT.

The chain carries TRBV10-3 and TRBJ2-7; D possibly corresponds to TRBD1 (6 bases). The length of the CDR3 is 14 residues. Germline CDR1 reads ENHRY; CDR2 reads SYGVKD. Trimming stripped 6 bases from V and 4 bases from J, with 16 bases between. This CDR3 is CAIRGAGDPYEQYF. CDR3 in DNA: TGTGCCATCAGGGGGGCAGGGGACCCTTACGAGCAGTACTTC.

This clone has just a few counts. CDR3 region: CASSYRNTEAFF. The DNA of the CDR3 is TGTGCCAGCAGTTACCGGAACACTGAAGCTTTCTTT. The chain carries TRBV6-6 and TRBJ1-1; unclear D gene. Germline V CDR1 and CDR2: MNHNY, SVGAGI (reference sequence). The CDR3 contains 12 residues. V lost 2 bases to trimming and J lost 1 base, with 2 bases between them.

This sequence joins TRBV7-2 and TRBJ2-2, with D uncertain. The CDR3 has 14 residues. Trimming took off 0 bases at V and 2 bases at J, with 4 bases between the two ends. The V gene's germline CDR1 is SGHTA and CDR2 FQGNSA. CDR3: CASSLAQNTGELFF. The CDR3 DNA sequence: TGTGCCAGCAGCTTAGCCCAAAACACCGGGGAGCTGTTTTTT. The variable domain in full, with the rest retrieved from reference TRBV7-2 and TRBJ2-2, is GAGVSQSPSNKVTEKGKDVELRCDPISGHTALYWYRQSLGQGLEFLIYFQGNSAPDKSGLPSDRFSAERTGGSVSTLTIQRTQQEDSAVYLCASSLAQNTGELFFGEGSRLTVL.

The chain has TRBV9 and TRBJ2-3; 10 bases agree with TRBD1. Germline CDR1 SGDLS, CDR2 YYNGEE. J was trimmed by 3 bases and V by 4 bases; bases with no gene match: 8. The length of the CDR3 is 16 residues. The CDR3 coding sequence is TGTGCCAGCAGCCCCTTCGGGACAGGGGTGACAGATACGCAGTATTTT. Its protein product is CASSPFGTGVTDTQYF.